The 21 T cell receptor beta chains below come from one sample, sequenced in a study of blood T cells in healthy people across ages. Using a J-beta primer mix together with a sample-barcoded 5' primer, a second PCR was run for about 6 to 11 cycles. One entry per CDR3 protein results from TCRdb running MiXCR on the 5' RACE reads. The sample yields fewer than 750,000 distinct CDR3 sequences, 40% to 50% seen once. Sequencing input: blood. The source of these receptors is a man older than 75 in good health.

V gene TRBV5-1 combines with J gene TRBJ1-2; D remains unclear. There are 13 residues in the CDR3. The V gene lost 1 base and the J gene lost 3 bases, with 7 bases spanning the gap. Germline V gives CDR1 SGHRS, CDR2 YFSETQ. The CDR3 DNA follows: TGCGCCAGCAGCTTGAATGCGGACTATGGCTACACCTTC. This codes for CASSLNADYGYTF.

This clonotype was detected only a few times. The rearrangement joins TRBV28 to TRBJ2-1, with 10 bases that match TRBD2. Germline V gene lookup returns CDR1 MDHEN and CDR2 SYDVKM. The CDR3 is 11 residues long. The CDR3 loop is CGTSGYNEQFF. CDR3 nucleotide sequence: TGTGGGACTAGCGGATACAATGAGCAGTTCTTC.

This clonotype was observed a handful of times. This chain uses TRBV4-3 with TRBJ1-2; possibly TRBD1 for D (6 bases). CDR3 length: 15 residues. Germline-derived CDR1 and CDR2 are LGHNA and YSLEER. Trimming cost V 0 bases and J 4 bases, with 12 bases left between them. The CDR3 reads CASSQESRGVYGYTF. CDR3 coding DNA: TGCGCCAGCAGCCAAGAGAGCAGGGGAGTCTATGGCTACACCTTC.

This clonotype was seen more than once but under ten times. The chain carries TRBV9 and TRBJ2-1; the D gene is possibly TRBD2 (6 bases). CDR3 length: 15 amino acids. V lost 0 bases and J 8 bases, leaving 15 bases between the germline ends. Germline CDR1 and CDR2: SGDLS and YYNGEE. The CDR3 loop reads CASSVGPAGKDEQFF. As DNA, the CDR3 is TGTGCCAGCAGCGTAGGGCCAGCGGGTAAGGATGAGCAGTTCTTC.

As to this clonotype: This may come from a read error, since a much larger clone is one base off. The J gene is TRBJ1-5, the V gene TRBV6-5, with D possibly TRBD1 on 6 matching bases. The CDR3 loop spans 19 amino acids. CDR1 and CDR2 from the germline V gene are MNHEY and SVGAGI. V was pared by 4 bases and J by 0 bases, with 22 bases between. The CDR3 sequence: CASSSNRATGSYSNQPQHF. CDR3 coding DNA: TGTGCCAGCAGTTCCAACAGGGCCACGGGCTCCTATAGCAATCAGCCCCAGCATTTT.

V is TRBV4-3 and J is TRBJ1-2; no clear D gene. The length of the CDR3 is 14 residues. Looked up from germline, CDR1 is LGHNA and CDR2 is YSLEER. The V end was cut by 0 bases, the J end by 8 bases, with 13 bases between. As DNA, the CDR3 is TGCGCCAGCAGCCAAGAGTTTTACAACGGAGGCTACACCTTC. This encodes CASSQEFYNGGYTF.

This clonotype was seen only a few times. This sequence joins TRBV5-1 and TRBJ1-2; tentative D call: TRBD1 (6 bases). The CDR3 has 15 residues. V was pared by 4 bases and J by 6 bases, with 19 bases between. The germline CDR1 and CDR2 sequences are SGHRS and YFSETQ. The CDR3 DNA sequence: TGCGCCAGCAGCCCGAACCTCTACAGGGTTGATGGCTACACCTTC. As protein: CASSPNLYRVDGYTF.

This clonotype was detected a few times. The chain links TRBV7-2 to TRBJ2-3; D is possibly TRBD2 (6 bases). The germline CDR1 and CDR2 sequences are SGHTA and FQGNSA. CDR3 length equals 14 residues. The V gene lost 5 bases and the J gene lost 5 bases, with 14 bases spanning the gap. The CDR3 bases are TGTGCCAGCAGCCTATGGAGGGCAGAAGATACGCAGTATTTT. This translates into CASSLWRAEDTQYF.

The rearrangement uses TRBV20-1 and TRBJ1-1; the match to TRBD1 covers 7 bases. CDR3 length: 13 amino acids. Germline-derived CDR1 and CDR2 are DFQATT and SNEGSKA (reference sequence). Losses at the gene ends were 6 bases for V and 4 bases for J; bases not matched to a gene: 8. Written as DNA, the CDR3 is TGCAGTGCCCCACCACAGGGGCGCACTGAAGCTTTCTTT. It specifies CSAPPQGRTEAFF.

This clonotype was detected a few times. The chain carries TRBV5-1 and TRBJ2-5; D gene uncertain. The CDR3 has 14 amino acids. Germline V CDR1 and CDR2: SGHRS, YFSETQ. Deletions cut 1 base from V and 5 bases from J, with 12 bases between. The CDR3 sequence: CASSLIPRRETQYF. The DNA for the CDR3 is TGCGCCAGCAGCTTGATCCCACGTCGTGAGACCCAGTACTTC. Filled out from reference TRBV5-1 and TRBJ2-5, the complete variable domain reads KAGVTQTPRYLIKTRGQQVTLSCSPISGHRSVSWYQQTPGQGLQFLFEYFSETQRNKGNFPGRFSGRQFSNSRSEMNVSTLELGDSALYLCASSLIPRRETQYFGPGTRLLVL.

This clonotype was recorded once. The genes are TRBV24-1 and TRBJ2-1; 7 bases align to TRBD2. CDR3 length: 15 residues. CDR1 is KGHDR and CDR2 is SFDVKD in the germline V gene. With V trimmed by 2 bases and J by 6 bases, 6 bases remained unmatched. DNA of the CDR3: TGTGCCACCAGTGATTCGACTAGCCGGATCAATGAGCAGTTCTTC. It yields the protein CATSDSTSRINEQFF.

This chain joins TRBV15 and TRBJ1-5; D possibly corresponds to TRBD1 (6 bases). The ends were cut back, 0 bases at V and 4 bases at J, with 10 bases in the middle. The CDR3 is 15 amino acids. The V gene's germline CDR1 is LNHNV and CDR2 YYDKDF (reference sequence). CDR3 protein: CATSRDRGTNQPQHF. DNA of the CDR3: TGTGCCACCAGCAGAGATAGAGGGACAAATCAGCCCCAGCATTTT.

There are many counts of this clonotype. The chain joins TRBV6-6 to TRBJ2-7, with D perhaps matching TRBD1 or TRBD2 (5 bases each). Germline CDR1 MNHNY, CDR2 SVGAGI (reference sequence). The V end was cut by 7 bases, the J end by 4 bases, with 23 bases between. The CDR3 extends over 16 amino acids. The CDR3 spells CASTGTANERTYEQYF. As DNA, the CDR3 is TGTGCCAGCACCGGGACGGCGAATGAGAGGACTTACGAGCAGTACTTC.

The genes are TRBV29-1 and TRBJ1-1; D is unresolved. Germline V gene lookup returns CDR1 SQVTM and CDR2 ANQGSEA. This CDR3 is built from 11 residues. V was trimmed by 5 bases and J by 6 bases, leaving 10 bases between them. As DNA, the CDR3 is TGCAGCGTTCGGGATCAGGCTGAAGCTTTCTTT. Translation gives CSVRDQAEAFF.

The chain combines TRBV6-6 with TRBJ2-1; TRBD2 aligns across 16 bases. TRBJ2-7 matches the DNA end more closely, so the J call is doubtful. The CDR3 loop spans 17 amino acids. Looked up from germline, CDR1 is MNHNY and CDR2 is SVGAGI (reference sequence). This chain's CDR3 is CASRGTSGGAVYNEQYF. DNA of the CDR3: TGTGCCAGCAGAGGGACTAGCGGGGGGGCCGTTTACAATGAGCAGTACTTC.

The genes are TRBV2 and TRBJ2-1; 14 bases map to TRBD2. CDR1 is SNHLY and CDR2 is FYNNEI in the germline V gene. The trim removed 4 bases at V and 6 bases at J, leaving 2 bases unmatched. The CDR3 runs to 15 residues. CDR3 DNA: TGTGCCAGCAGTGGGACTAGCGGGAGGACCAATGAGCAGTTCTTC. This gives the protein CASSGTSGRTNEQFF.

The J gene is TRBJ1-4, the V gene TRBV7-2, with D tentatively TRBD1 (5 bases). CDR1 is SGHTA and CDR2 is FQGNSA in the germline V gene. The CDR3 is 13 amino acids. V lost 5 bases, J lost 8 bases, and 12 bases lay in between. The CDR3 loop is CASSPYRGEKLFF. CDR3 sequence (DNA): TGTGCCAGCAGCCCCTACCGGGGGGAAAAACTGTTTTTT.

The gene calls are TRBV7-2 and TRBJ2-5, with 9 nucleotides matching TRBD2. V lost 7 bases and J lost 5; bases outside the gene matches: 5. Germline V gene lookup returns CDR1 SGHTA and CDR2 FQGNSA. CDR3 size: 13 residues. The CDR3 protein is CASTMSGRETQYF. The DNA of the CDR3 is TGTGCCAGCACCATGAGCGGGAGGGAGACCCAGTACTTC.

A few counts support this clonotype. This chain uses TRBV20-1 with TRBJ2-1; D is perhaps TRBD1 (5 bases). Trimming left V 0 bases short and J 4 bases short, with 19 bases between. CDR3 length: 17 amino acids. CDR1 DFQATT and CDR2 SNEGSKA come from the germline V gene (reference sequence). This CDR3 reads CSAREAGPLTQYNEQFF. CDR3 nucleotides: TGCAGTGCTAGAGAGGCAGGGCCCCTTACCCAATACAATGAGCAGTTCTTC.

In its sample, this clonotype was seen a few times. The chain has TRBV5-6 and TRBJ2-7; D not certain. V was shortened by 4 bases and J by 1 base, with 9 bases between the two germline ends. Germline CDR1 is SGHDT and CDR2 is YYEEEE. The CDR3 has 13 amino acids. CDR3 protein: CASSQRRSYEQYF. DNA of the CDR3: TGTGCCAGCAGCCAGAGAAGATCCTACGAGCAGTACTTC.

This clonotype came up a few times. This rearrangement joins TRBV28 to TRBJ2-7; TRBD2 aligns across 14 bases. The end of the DNA aligns better with TRBJ2-5, so the J call may be wrong. Germline CDR1 MDHEN, CDR2 SYDVKM. CDR3 length: 15 amino acids. CDR3 protein: CASSLGLAGAGTQYF. The CDR3 DNA follows: TGTGCCAGCAGTTTGGGACTAGCGGGAGCGGGGACCCAGTACTTC.